This T cell receptor beta chain appears in the sequencing data of a study of T cells in tuberculosis. Overall study context: The T cells targeted glucose monomycolate, a mycobacterial lipid, via CD1B. IGRA-negative adolescents, IGRA-positive adolescents with latent tuberculosis and adults with active tuberculosis formed this South African cohort. General study results and limits: Active tuberculosis TCR-alpha repertoires lay closer to GMM-specific TCRs than IGRA-negative controls, suggesting clonal expansion. The TCR-beta difference was not significant; alpha differences partly reflected length.

Regarding this clone: Its antigen is unknown.

Assay: immunoSEQ multiplex PCR; the TCRdb copy retains only in-frame clones and omits some. This table holds about 32,000 clones, 94% found once. The germline V and J ends were trimmed by 4 bases and 2 bases, with 16 bases remaining between them. The germline V gene encodes CDR1 GTSNPN and CDR2 SVGIG (reference sequence). The CDR3 length is 15 residues. The V and J genes are TRBV30 and TRBJ2-3; D might be TRBD2 (6 bases). This receptor was identified in a donor under 30 with latent tuberculosis or without tuberculosis infection. The sequencing sample was made of PBMCs. The chain's CDR3 is CAWTAGRELTDTQYF. The CDR3 coding sequence is TGTGCCTGGACGGCCGGGCGGGAACTCACAGATACGCAGTATTTT.